A single sample is the source of the 15 T cell receptor beta chains below, sequenced in a study of blood T cells in healthy people across ages. A second PCR of 7 to 11 cycles used a sample-barcoded 5' primer and a J-beta primer mix. TCRdb independently ran MiXCR on the 5' RACE reads; one entry per CDR3 protein. The sample lists roughly 930,000 distinct CDR3 sequences; roughly 50% were seen once. The sample comprised blood. The receptors shown here come from a man aged 30 to 39 in good health.

This clonotype was seen only a few times. The genes are TRBV7-2 and TRBJ2-6; D gene uncertain. Deletions cut 1 base from V and 2 bases from J, with 12 bases between. The length of the CDR3 is 17 residues. Germline values: CDR1 SGHTA, CDR2 FQGNSA. The CDR3 is CASSLVSVSTGANVLTF. The CDR3 DNA follows: TGTGCCAGCAGCTTAGTATCAGTCAGTACTGGGGCCAACGTCCTGACTTTC.

There are a few counts of this clonotype. V gene TRBV29-1 combines with J gene TRBJ2-1, with TRBD2 as a possible D gene (6 bases). The CDR3 loop spans 14 amino acids. Trimming left V 0 bases short and J 4 bases short, with 10 bases between. Germline CDR1 is SQVTM and CDR2 is ANQGSEA. The CDR3 reads CSVEDVREYNEQFF. CDR3 DNA: TGCAGCGTTGAAGATGTCCGGGAGTACAATGAGCAGTTCTTC.

This chain links TRBV6-2 or TRBV6-3 with TRBJ2-3, with 9 bases matching TRBD2. V was clipped by 5 bases and J by 1 base; unmatched bases: 4. CDR1 is MNHEY, CDR2 SVGEGT, per germline. The CDR3 covers 15 residues. The CDR3 sequence is CASSMTSGRTDTQYF. The CDR3 region has the DNA TGTGCCAGCAGTATGACTAGCGGCCGCACAGATACGCAGTATTTT.

The V and J genes are TRBV6-2 or TRBV6-3 and TRBJ2-3; 7 positions match TRBD2. Germline CDR1 is MNHEY and CDR2 is SVGEGT. V lost 6 bases, J lost 0 bases, and 6 bases stayed unmatched. This CDR3 contains 15 residues. This CDR3 reads CASSGSGSSTDTQYF. The CDR3, as DNA: TGTGCCAGCAGCGGTAGCGGGTCTAGCACAGATACGCAGTATTTT.

The chain links TRBV14 to TRBJ2-3; D is uncertain. In germline, CDR1 is SGHDN, CDR2 FVKESK. This CDR3 region has 16 residues. V was shortened by 3 bases and J by 1 base, with 14 bases between the two germline ends. CDR3 region: CASSQHYGAGTDTQYF. The DNA for the CDR3 is TGTGCCAGCAGCCAGCACTATGGCGCTGGCACAGATACGCAGTATTTT.

The V gene is TRBV7-9, the J gene TRBJ1-2, with 9 bases that match TRBD1. Germline V lookup: CDR1 SEHNR, CDR2 FQNEAQ (reference sequence). The V gene end was trimmed by 8 bases and the J gene end by 2 bases; junction bases not matched to a gene: 9. CDR3 length: 15 amino acids. The CDR3 coding sequence is TGTGCCAGCGTACCGGGACAGGGAAGGAACTATGGCTACACCTTC. Its protein product is CASVPGQGRNYGYTF.

The chain employs TRBV6-7 and TRBJ1-4; D gene ambiguous. TRBV6-7 is marked as an open reading frame, function uncertain. V was clipped by 9 bases and J by 8 bases, with 7 bases between them. CDR3 size: 10 residues. The CDR3 protein is CASLVEKLFF. The CDR3 nucleotides read TGTGCCAGTTTGGTCGAAAAACTGTTTTTT.

At least ten counts were recorded for this clonotype. The gene calls are TRBV20-1 and TRBJ2-1, with D possibly TRBD2 on 6 matching bases. Germline CDR1 reads DFQATT; CDR2 reads SNEGSKA (reference sequence). The CDR3 totals 12 residues. The CDR3 DNA reads TGCAGCGCGCGGGAATCCTACAATGAGCAGTTCTTC. Its protein product is CSARESYNEQFF.

In this sample, this clonotype turned up a few times. The chain is built from TRBV27 and TRBJ1-6; 10 positions match TRBD1. Looked up from germline, CDR1 is MNHEY and CDR2 is SMNVEV (reference sequence). The CDR3 length is 13 residues. J was trimmed by 8 bases and V by 6 bases; bases with no gene match: 1. The CDR3 reads CASRGTGDSPLHF. CDR3 sequence (DNA): TGTGCCAGCAGGGGGACAGGGGATTCACCCCTCCACTTT.

This clonotype came up a few times. The chain is built from TRBV5-1 and TRBJ1-6; TRBD1 matches at 7 bases. Germline V gene data show CDR1 as SGHRS and CDR2 as YFSETQ. V shed 4 bases and J 8 bases; nucleotides not matched to a gene: 9. The CDR3 runs 15 residues. CDR3 sequence: CASSAAPRGDSPLHF. Here the CDR3 DNA reads TGCGCCAGCAGCGCGGCCCCCAGGGGGGATTCACCCCTCCACTTT.

In regard to this clonotype: This may be a read error, as it is one base from a much larger clone. The V call is TRBV28, the J call TRBJ2-7; 14 positions agree with TRBD2. The germline V gene encodes CDR1 MDHEN and CDR2 SYDVKM. The CDR3 has 16 amino acids. V shed 6 bases, J shed 7 bases, and the junction held 11 bases outside the gene matches. Written as DNA, the CDR3 is TGTGCCAGCAGGACTCTGACTAGCGGGGGGGCTGATGAGCAGTACTTC. Protein sequence: CASRTLTSGGADEQYF. Based on the CDR3 plus reference TRBV28 and TRBJ2-7, the full variable domain is DVKVTQSSRYLVKRTGEKVFLECVQDMDHENMFWYRQDPGLGLRLIYFSYDVKMKEKGDIPEGYSVSREKKERFSLILESASTNQTSMYLCASRTLTSGGADEQYFGPGTRLTVT.

The sample holds one count of this clonotype. The V call is TRBV4-2, the J call TRBJ2-3, with 10 bases matching TRBD1. In germline, CDR1 is LGHNA, CDR2 YNFKEQ. The V gene end was trimmed by 0 bases and the J gene end by 6 bases; junction bases not matched to a gene: 15. The CDR3 loop spans 19 amino acids. The CDR3 is CASSQEWDRGATRSDTQYF. CDR3 nucleotides: TGTGCCAGCAGCCAAGAGTGGGACAGGGGCGCCACCAGGAGCGATACGCAGTATTTT.

This chain uses TRBV7-9 with TRBJ1-5; D uncertain. V was shortened by 3 bases and J by 7 bases, with 10 bases between the two germline ends. The germline V gene encodes CDR1 SEHNR and CDR2 FQNEAQ (reference sequence). The CDR3 has 13 amino acids. The CDR3 DNA is TGTGCCAGCAGCTTTGAGGGATTGCAGCCCCAGCATTTT. It encodes CASSFEGLQPQHF.

This clonotype was observed a few times. The V and J genes are TRBV5-1 and TRBJ2-1; 9 nucleotides agree with TRBD1. The germline gives CDR1 SGHRS, CDR2 YFSETQ. CDR3 length equals 15 residues. V lost 2 bases, J lost 7 bases, and 7 bases stayed unmatched. In DNA, the CDR3 is TGCGCCAGCAGCTTACAGGGGGCCAGTGGGAATGAGCAGTTCTTC. It is translated as CASSLQGASGNEQFF.

The J gene is TRBJ1-1, the V gene TRBV7-9; TRBD1 might be the D (6 bases). The length of the CDR3 is 11 residues. Trimming removed 6 bases at V and 11 bases at J, with 13 bases between. Germline CDR1 reads SEHNR; CDR2 reads FQNEAQ (reference sequence). CDR3 residues: CASSQGRDAFF. The CDR3 DNA sequence: TGTGCCAGCAGTCAGGGGCGTGATGCTTTCTTT.